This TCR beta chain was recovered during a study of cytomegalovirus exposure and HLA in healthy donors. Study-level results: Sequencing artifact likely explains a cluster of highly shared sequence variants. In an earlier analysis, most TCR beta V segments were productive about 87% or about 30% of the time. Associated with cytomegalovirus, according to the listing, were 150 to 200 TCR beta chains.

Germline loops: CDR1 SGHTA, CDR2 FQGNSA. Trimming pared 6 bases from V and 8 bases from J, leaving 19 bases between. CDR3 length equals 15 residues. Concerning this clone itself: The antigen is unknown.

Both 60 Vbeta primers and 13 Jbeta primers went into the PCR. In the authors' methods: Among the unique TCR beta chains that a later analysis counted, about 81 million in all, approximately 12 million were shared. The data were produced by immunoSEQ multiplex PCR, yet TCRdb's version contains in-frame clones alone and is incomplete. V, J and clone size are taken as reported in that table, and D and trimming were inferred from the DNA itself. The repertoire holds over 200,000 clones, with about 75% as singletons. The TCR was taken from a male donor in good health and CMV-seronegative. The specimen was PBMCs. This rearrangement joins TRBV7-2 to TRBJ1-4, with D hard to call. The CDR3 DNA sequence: TGTGCCAGCAGTCCTAGCGGGTGGGAGAACGAAAAACTGTTTTTT. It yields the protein CASSPSGWENEKLFF.